The clone carrying this T cell receptor (beta chain) was picked up a small number of times. The data were taken from a study of blood T cell repertoires in COVID-19. Clones were read by immunoSEQ multiplex PCR, and TCRdb kept only the in-frame ones, dropping some. The sample comprises approximately 160,000 clones, about 86% of which are singletons, and about 4% rests with the top ten. The CDR3 contains 16 residues. Germline-derived CDR1 and CDR2 are SGHNT and YENEEA. Trimming cost V 1 base and J 5 bases; bases outside gene matches: 8. This clonotype originated in a woman between 50 and 59 years old in a cohort exposed to, infected with or recovered from COVID-19 (not recorded which). The sample comprised PBMCs or T cells enriched from blood (not recorded which). This chain connects TRBV11-3 to TRBJ2-1; 7 nucleotides align to TRBD1. CDR3 sequence reads: CASSLGLRGQHNEQFF. DNA for the CDR3: TGTGCCAGCAGCTTAGGCCTTAGGGGACAGCACAATGAGCAGTTCTTC.